This T cell receptor (beta chain) was found in a study of T cells in Graves' hyperthyroidism and ophthalmopathy. Study-level results: The model predicted ophthalmopathy a median roughly 6.3 months before onset. The majority of expanded thyroid clonotypes above 0.001 also appeared in blood.

TCR beta CDR3 regions were amplified from RNA. The HTBI primer set served for first-round RT-PCR of the TCR CDR3. From the multiplex PCR reads, TCRdb called clonotypes with MiXCR, one entry per CDR3 protein. The data contain hundreds of thousands of distinct CDR3 sequences, about 15% of them singletons. Patients having uncontrolled infection, another autoimmune disease, pregnancy or lactation were not included. PBMCs stemmed from 10 ml fresh peripheral blood. A remark on this clonotype: Its antigen is not identified.

This clonotype was obtained from a woman aged 40 to 55 with Graves' ophthalmopathy. Source material: blood.

CDR3 sequence: CSVDEGPLLRSPGANVLTF. CDR3 bases: TGCAGCGTTGATGAAGGTCCCCTCCTCAGGTCTCCTGGGGCCAACGTCCTGACTTTC. V and J are TRBV29-1 and TRBJ2-6; D is unclear. Trimming took 3 bases from V and 2 from J, leaving 23 bases between them. This CDR3 is 19 amino acids long. CDR1 and CDR2 from the germline V gene are SQVTM and ANQGSEA.